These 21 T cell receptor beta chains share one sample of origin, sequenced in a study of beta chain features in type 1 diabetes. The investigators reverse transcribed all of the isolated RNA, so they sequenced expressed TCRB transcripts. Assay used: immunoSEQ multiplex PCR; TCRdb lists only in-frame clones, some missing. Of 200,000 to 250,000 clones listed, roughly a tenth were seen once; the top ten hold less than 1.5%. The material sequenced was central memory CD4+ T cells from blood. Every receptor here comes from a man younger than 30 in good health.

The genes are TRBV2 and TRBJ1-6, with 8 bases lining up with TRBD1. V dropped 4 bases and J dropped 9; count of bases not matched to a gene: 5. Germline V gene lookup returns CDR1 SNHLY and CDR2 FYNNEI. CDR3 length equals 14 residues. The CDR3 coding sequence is TGTGCCAGCAGTGCCGACAGGGGTGCTTCACCCCTCCACTTT. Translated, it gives CASSADRGASPLHF.

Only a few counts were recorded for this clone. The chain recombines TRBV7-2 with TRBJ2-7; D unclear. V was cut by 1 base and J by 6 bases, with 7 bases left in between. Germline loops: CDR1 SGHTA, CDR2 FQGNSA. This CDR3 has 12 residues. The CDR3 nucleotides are TGTGCCAGCAGCTTAGTTGAAACCGAGCAGTACTTC. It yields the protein CASSLVETEQYF.

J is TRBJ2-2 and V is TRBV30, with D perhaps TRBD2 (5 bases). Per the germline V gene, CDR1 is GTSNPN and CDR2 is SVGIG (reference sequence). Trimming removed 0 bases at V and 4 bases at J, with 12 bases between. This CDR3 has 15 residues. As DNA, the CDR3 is TGTGCCTGGAGTGTAAAAGGACTTATCACCGGGGAGCTGTTTTTT. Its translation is CAWSVKGLITGELFF.

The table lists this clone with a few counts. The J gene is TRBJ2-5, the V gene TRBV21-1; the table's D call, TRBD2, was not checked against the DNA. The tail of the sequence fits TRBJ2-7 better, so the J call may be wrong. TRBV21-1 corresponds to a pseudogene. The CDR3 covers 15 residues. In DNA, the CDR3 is TGTGCCAGCAGCAAAGCCACTAGCGGGATCTACGAGCAGTACTTC. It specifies CASSKATSGIYEQYF.

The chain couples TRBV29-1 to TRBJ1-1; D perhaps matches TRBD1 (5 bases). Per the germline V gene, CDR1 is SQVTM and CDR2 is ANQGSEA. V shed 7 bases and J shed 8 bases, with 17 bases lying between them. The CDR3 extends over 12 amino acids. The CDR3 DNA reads TGCAGCGGTGGGGCAGATCGTAACGAAGCTTTCTTT. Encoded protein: CSGGADRNEAFF.

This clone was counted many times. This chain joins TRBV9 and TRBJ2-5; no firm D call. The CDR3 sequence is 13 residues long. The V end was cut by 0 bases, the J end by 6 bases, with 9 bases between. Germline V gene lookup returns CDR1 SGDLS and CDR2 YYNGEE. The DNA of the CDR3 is TGTGCCAGCAGCGTAGAGGGTGCGAAGACCCAGTACTTC. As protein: CASSVEGAKTQYF.

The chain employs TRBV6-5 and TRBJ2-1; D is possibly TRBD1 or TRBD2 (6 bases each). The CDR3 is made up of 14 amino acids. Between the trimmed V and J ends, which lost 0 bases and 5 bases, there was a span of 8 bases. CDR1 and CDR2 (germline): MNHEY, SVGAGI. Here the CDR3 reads CASSYSRGDNEQFF. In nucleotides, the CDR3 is TGTGCCAGCAGTTACTCGAGGGGGGACAATGAGCAGTTCTTC.

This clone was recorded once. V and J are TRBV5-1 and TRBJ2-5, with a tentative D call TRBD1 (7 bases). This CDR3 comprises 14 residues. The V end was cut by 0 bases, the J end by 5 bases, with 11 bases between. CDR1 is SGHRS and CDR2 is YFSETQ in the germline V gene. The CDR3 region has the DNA TGCGCCAGCAGCTTGGCAGGGGGAGGTGAGACCCAGTACTTC. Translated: CASSLAGGGETQYF. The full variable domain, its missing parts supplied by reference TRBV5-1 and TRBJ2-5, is KAGVTQTPRYLIKTRGQQVTLSCSPISGHRSVSWYQQTPGQGLQFLFEYFSETQRNKGNFPGRFSGRQFSNSRSEMNVSTLELGDSALYLCASSLAGGGETQYFGPGTRLLVL.

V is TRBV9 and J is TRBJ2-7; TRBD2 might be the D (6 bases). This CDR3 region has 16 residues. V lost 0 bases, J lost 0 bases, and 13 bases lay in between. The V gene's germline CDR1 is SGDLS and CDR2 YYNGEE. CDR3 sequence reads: CASSVGLGGSSYEQYF. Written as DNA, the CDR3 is TGTGCCAGCAGCGTAGGACTAGGAGGGAGCTCCTACGAGCAGTACTTC.

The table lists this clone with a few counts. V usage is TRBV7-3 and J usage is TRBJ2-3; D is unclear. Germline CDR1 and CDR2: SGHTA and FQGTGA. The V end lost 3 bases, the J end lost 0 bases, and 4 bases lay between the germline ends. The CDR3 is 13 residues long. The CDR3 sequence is CASSFQSTDTQYF. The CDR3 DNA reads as TGTGCCAGCAGCTTTCAGAGCACAGATACGCAGTATTTT.

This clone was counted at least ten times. The CDR3, as DNA: TGTGCCAGCAGGGACTCGATAGAGCAGTTCTTC. Translated, it gives CASRDSIEQFF. The genes are TRBV28 and TRBJ2-1; D might be TRBD2 (5 bases). Germline-derived CDR1 and CDR2 are MDHEN and SYDVKM. CDR3 length: 11 amino acids. V was shortened by 6 bases and J by 10 bases, with 10 bases between the two germline ends. Full variable domain (remainder filled in from reference TRBV28 and TRBJ2-1): DVKVTQSSRYLVKRTGEKVFLECVQDMDHENMFWYRQDPGLGLRLIYFSYDVKMKEKGDIPEGYSVSREKKERFSLILESASTNQTSMYLCASRDSIEQFFGPGTRLTVL.

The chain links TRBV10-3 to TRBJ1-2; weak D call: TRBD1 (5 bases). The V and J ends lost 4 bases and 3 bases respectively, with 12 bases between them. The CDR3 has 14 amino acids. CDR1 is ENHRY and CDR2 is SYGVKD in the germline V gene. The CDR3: CAISGFEGYYGYTF. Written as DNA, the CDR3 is TGTGCCATCAGTGGGTTTGAGGGGTACTATGGCTACACCTTC.

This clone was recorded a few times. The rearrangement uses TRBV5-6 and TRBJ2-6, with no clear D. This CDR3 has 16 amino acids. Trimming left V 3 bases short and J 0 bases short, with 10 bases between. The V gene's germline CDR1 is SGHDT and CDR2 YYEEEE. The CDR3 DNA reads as TGTGCCAGCAGCTCTCTGACGGACTCTGGGGCCAACGTCCTGACTTTC. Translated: CASSSLTDSGANVLTF.

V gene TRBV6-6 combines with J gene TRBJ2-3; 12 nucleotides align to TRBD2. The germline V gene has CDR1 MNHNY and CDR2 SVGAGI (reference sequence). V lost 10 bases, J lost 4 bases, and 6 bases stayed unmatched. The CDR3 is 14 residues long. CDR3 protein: CATRLAGVADTQYF. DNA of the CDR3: TGTGCCACAAGACTAGCGGGAGTTGCAGATACGCAGTATTTT.

The CDR3 DNA follows: TGTGCCAGCAGCTCCCTCGACAGGGGCACTGAAGCTTTCTTT. Its protein is CASSSLDRGTEAFF. This rearrangement joins TRBV11-2 to TRBJ1-1; the match to TRBD1 covers 8 bases. This CDR3 region has 14 residues. Losses at the gene ends were 4 bases for V and 4 bases for J; bases not matched to a gene: 5. CDR1 is SGHAT, CDR2 FQNNGV, per germline.

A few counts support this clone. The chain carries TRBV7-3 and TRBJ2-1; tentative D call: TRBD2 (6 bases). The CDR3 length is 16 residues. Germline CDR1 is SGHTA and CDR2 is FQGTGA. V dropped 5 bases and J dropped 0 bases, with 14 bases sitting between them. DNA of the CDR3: TGTGCCAGCAGCGCCGTTGGGAGGAGCTCCTACAATGAGCAGTTCTTC. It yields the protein CASSAVGRSSYNEQFF.

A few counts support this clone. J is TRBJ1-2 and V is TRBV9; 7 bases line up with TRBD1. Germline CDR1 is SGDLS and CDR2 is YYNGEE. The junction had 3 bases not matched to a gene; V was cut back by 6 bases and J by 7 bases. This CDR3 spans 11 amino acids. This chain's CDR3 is CASTNRGGYTF. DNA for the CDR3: TGTGCCAGCACCAACAGGGGTGGCTACACCTTC.

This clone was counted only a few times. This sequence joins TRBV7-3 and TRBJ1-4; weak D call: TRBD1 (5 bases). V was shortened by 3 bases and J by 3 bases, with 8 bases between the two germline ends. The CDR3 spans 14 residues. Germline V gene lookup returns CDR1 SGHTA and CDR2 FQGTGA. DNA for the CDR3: TGTGCCAGCAGCTTCCTAGGGGCTAATGAAAAACTGTTTTTT. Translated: CASSFLGANEKLFF.

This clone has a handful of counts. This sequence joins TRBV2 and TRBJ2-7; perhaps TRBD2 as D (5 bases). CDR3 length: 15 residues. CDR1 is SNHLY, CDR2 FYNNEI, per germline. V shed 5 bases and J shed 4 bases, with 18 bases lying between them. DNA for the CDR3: TGTGCCAGCAGTACTCCTCCGGGAACACCTTACGAGCAGTACTTC. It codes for CASSTPPGTPYEQYF.

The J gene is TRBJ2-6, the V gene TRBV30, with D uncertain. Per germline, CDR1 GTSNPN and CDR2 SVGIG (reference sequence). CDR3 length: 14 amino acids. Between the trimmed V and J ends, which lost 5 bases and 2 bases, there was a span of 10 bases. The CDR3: CAWGRAAGANVLTF. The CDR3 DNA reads TGTGCCTGGGGTAGGGCAGCTGGGGCCAACGTCCTGACTTTC.

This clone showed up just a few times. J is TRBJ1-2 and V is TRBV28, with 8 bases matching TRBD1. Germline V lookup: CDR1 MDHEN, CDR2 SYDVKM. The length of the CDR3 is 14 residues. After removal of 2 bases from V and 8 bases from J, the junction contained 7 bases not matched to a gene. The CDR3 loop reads CASSLRQGAGGYTF. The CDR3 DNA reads TGTGCCAGCAGTTTAAGGCAGGGGGCGGGAGGCTACACCTTC.